What follows are 11 T cell receptor beta chains derived from one specimen sequenced in a study of cytomegalovirus exposure and HLA in healthy donors. 60 Vbeta and 13 Jbeta primers were used in PCR. The assay was immunoSEQ multiplex PCR, and TCRdb's table has in-frame clones only and misses some. The data contain fewer than 130,000 clones, 80% of them seen just once; the ten biggest clones take up 2.5% to 3%. Input material: PBMCs. The receptors here all came from a woman in her fifties or sixties in good health and CMV-seropositive.

The DNA for the CDR3 is TGTGCCAGCAGTCAACTTCTAGCGGGCGATACCTACGAGCAGTACTTC. Its translation is CASSQLLAGDTYEQYF. The V gene is TRBV7-9, the J gene TRBJ2-7, with TRBD2 identical over 8 bases. With 6 bases clipped from V and 2 bases from J, the junction kept 12 bases outside the gene matches. Looked up from germline, CDR1 is SEHNR and CDR2 is FQNEAQ (reference sequence). This CDR3 is 16 amino acids long.

V usage is TRBV5-1 and J usage is TRBJ2-1, with 7 bases lining up with TRBD2. Germline CDR1 is SGHRS and CDR2 is YFSETQ. The CDR3 is 15 amino acids. Trimming at V came to 4 bases and at J to 4 bases, leaving 8 bases not matched to a gene. The chain's CDR3 is CASSHLADPYNEQFF. CDR3 nucleotide sequence: TGCGCCAGCAGCCACCTAGCGGACCCTTACAATGAGCAGTTCTTC.

V and J are TRBV28 and TRBJ1-3; a weak D match, TRBD1 (5 bases). This CDR3 region has 12 residues. In germline, CDR1 is MDHEN, CDR2 SYDVKM. Trimming took off 7 bases at V and 11 bases at J, with 15 bases between the two ends. CDR3 amino acids: CASTTGPGAIYF. The CDR3 coding sequence is TGTGCCAGCACAACAGGTCCCGGAGCCATATATTTT.

The gene calls are TRBV5-1 and TRBJ1-1, with TRBD1 as a possible D gene (6 bases). The CDR3 loop spans 14 amino acids. The ends were cut back, 3 bases at V and 4 bases at J, with 13 bases in the middle. The germline gives CDR1 SGHRS, CDR2 YFSETQ. DNA for the CDR3: TGCGCCAGCAGCTCCGGGGACACCCGCACTGAAGCTTTCTTT. It codes for CASSSGDTRTEAFF.

This chain connects TRBV13 to TRBJ2-1, with D possibly matching TRBD2 (6 bases). The V and J ends lost 2 bases and 7 bases respectively, with 18 bases between them. Germline CDR1 PRHDT, CDR2 FYEKMQ (reference sequence). The CDR3 sequence is 16 residues long. CDR3 sequence: CASSLLLGSRANEQFF. DNA for the CDR3: TGTGCCAGCAGCTTACTTCTCGGGAGTAGGGCTAATGAGCAGTTCTTC.

This clone has just one count. The chain combines TRBV6-5 with TRBJ1-2; 9 positions match TRBD1. The V segment lost 6 bases and the J segment 8 bases; nucleotides outside the gene matches: 13. Germline CDR1 and CDR2: MNHEY and SVGAGI. CDR3 length: 15 amino acids. CDR3: CASRIQGAGFRGYTF. The CDR3 nucleotides are TGTGCCAGCAGGATACAGGGGGCGGGTTTTAGGGGCTACACCTTC.

On this clone: Other DNA sequences in this specimen translate into the identical CDR3. The chain uses TRBV19 and TRBJ2-7; a weak D match, TRBD1 (5 bases). Deletions cut 3 bases from V and 2 bases from J, with 8 bases between. CDR3 length equals 13 residues. Per the germline V gene, CDR1 is LNHDA and CDR2 is SQIVND (reference sequence). The CDR3 region has the DNA TGTGCCAGTAGTATTACAGGCACCTACGAGCAGTACTTC. It specifies CASSITGTYEQYF.

This clone was observed once. The chain uses TRBV11-2 and TRBJ1-1, with 9 bases fitting TRBD1. The CDR3 has 16 amino acids. The germline V gene encodes CDR1 SGHAT and CDR2 FQNNGV. The V gene end was trimmed by 0 bases and the J gene end by 1 base; junction bases not matched to a gene: 3. This CDR3 is CASSLDPGQGNTEAFF. CDR3 DNA sequence: TGTGCCAGCAGCTTAGACCCGGGACAGGGGAACACTGAAGCTTTCTTT.

This chain uses TRBV19 with TRBJ2-7, with 8 bases identical to TRBD2. The CDR3 has 13 residues. Germline V gives CDR1 LNHDA, CDR2 SQIVND (reference sequence). The J segment lost 1 base and the V segment lost 4 bases, leaving 0 bases of the junction unmatched. The CDR3 DNA sequence: TGTGCCAGTAGTAGCGGGAGGTCCTACGAGCAGTACTTC. Its translation: CASSSGRSYEQYF.

V and J are TRBV4-2 and TRBJ2-5, with TRBD1 identical over 9 bases. The J call may be in error: the DNA end matches TRBJ2-7 better. Germline V gene lookup returns CDR1 LGHNA and CDR2 YNFKEQ. This CDR3 is built from 18 residues. CDR3 in DNA: TGTGCCAGCAGCCCACTTCCCACCGGGACAGGGATCCCCTACGAGCAGTACTTC. Encoded protein: CASSPLPTGTGIPYEQYF.

This clone appeared a few times. The genes are TRBV18 and TRBJ2-7; tentative D call: TRBD1 (5 bases). Trimming shortened V by 2 bases and J by 2 bases, and 28 bases separated the two germline ends. This CDR3 is 20 amino acids long. Per germline, CDR1 KGHSH and CDR2 LQKENI. The chain's CDR3 is CASSPGVGRAQYSLAYEQYF. In nucleotides, the CDR3 is TGTGCCAGCTCACCAGGGGTCGGCAGGGCGCAGTACTCATTAGCCTACGAGCAGTACTTC.